A single TCR beta chain is shown here with its context. CDR3 length: 13 residues. CDR1 is SNHLY, CDR2 FYNNEI, per germline. The V end lost 3 bases, the J end lost 4 bases, and 9 bases lay between the germline ends. The entry originates in a study of blood T cell repertoires in COVID-19. TCRdb's copy holds only in-frame clones and misses some; the assay was immunoSEQ multiplex PCR. The table shows around 300,000 clones, with 70% to 90% occurring only once. The rearrangement joins TRBV2 to TRBJ1-2, with D unresolved. The specimen was PBMCs or T cells enriched from blood (not recorded which). The receptor was isolated from a woman between 25 and 40 years old who had recovered from COVID-19. The CDR3 nucleotides are TGTGCCAGCAGTGACGGCGGATTCTATGGCTACACCTTC. As protein: CASSDGGFYGYTF.